These 21 T cell receptor beta chains originate from one sample sequenced in a study of shared clonotypes between healthy human individuals. Sequencing used immunoSEQ multiplex PCR; TCRdb keeps in-frame clones, though not all of them. The data hold around 1.6 million clones, with 95% to 99% observed a single time. Sequencing was carried out using naive CD4+ T cells sorted from blood. Subset here: CD45RA+ positively selected. These receptors originate from a man between 25 and 39 years old in good health.

The chain uses TRBV5-4 and TRBJ2-2; no reliable D call. This CDR3 is 15 amino acids long. The V and J ends lost 5 bases and 0 bases respectively, with 11 bases between them. CDR1 and CDR2 from the germline V gene are SGHNT and YYREEE (reference sequence). CDR3 sequence reads: CASRPLSANTGELFF. CDR3 nucleotides: TGTGCCAGCAGACCCTTGTCCGCGAACACCGGGGAGCTGTTTTTT.

The chain couples TRBV1 to TRBJ2-7; the table's D call, TRBD2, has no DNA check behind it. TRBV1 is assigned pseudogene status. The CDR3 totals 18 residues. The CDR3 nucleotides are TGCACCAGCAGCCAACCAGCGGCCTTAAGACCTAGAACCTACGAGCAGTACTTC. This sequence encodes CTSSQPAALRPRTYEQYF.

To note about this clone: A junction boundary mismatches the germline segment, possibly from a read error. CDR3: CASSYFGSQGTQYF. CDR3 sequence (DNA): TGTGCCAGCAGTTATTTCGGCTCCCAAGGGACCCAGTACTTC. This chain links TRBV28 with TRBJ2-5; the D is unclear. CDR1 and CDR2 (germline): MDHEN, SYDVKM. The CDR3 is 14 residues long.

V and J are TRBV6-1 and TRBJ1-2; a possible D gene is TRBD1 (6 bases). Germline loops: CDR1 MNHNS, CDR2 SASEGT. Trimming took 6 bases from V and 4 from J, leaving 12 bases between them. The length of the CDR3 is 13 residues. CDR3 DNA: TGTGCCAGCAGCGGTACAGGGTCCTATGGCTACACCTTC. As protein: CASSGTGSYGYTF.

The chain employs TRBV25-1 and TRBJ2-7; D is uncertain. There are 13 residues in the CDR3. Trimming cost V 8 bases and J 9 bases, with 20 bases left between them. The germline V gene encodes CDR1 MGHDK and CDR2 SYGVNS. The CDR3 DNA sequence: TGTGCCAGCCTCGACTCTAGAGCTGCTGTGCAGTACTTC. Translated: CASLDSRAAVQYF.

This sequence joins TRBV19 and TRBJ1-5; D is unclear. Trimming cost V 7 bases and J 7 bases, with 20 bases left between them. The CDR3 is made up of 15 amino acids. Germline V gives CDR1 LNHDA, CDR2 SQIVND (reference sequence). In DNA, the CDR3 is TGTGCCAGTAAAGCTCGGACGGGCACTATCCAGCCCCAGCATTTT. Translation: CASKARTGTIQPQHF.

In this sample, this clone turned up once. The gene calls are TRBV10-3 and TRBJ1-4; D is unresolved. Trimming removed 5 bases at V and 3 bases at J, with 13 bases between. CDR1 ENHRY and CDR2 SYGVKD come from the germline V gene. The CDR3 sequence is 15 residues long. The CDR3 nucleotides read TGTGCCATCAGTAACAGATATGGATCTAATGAAAAACTGTTTTTT. Residues: CAISNRYGSNEKLFF.

The DNA for the CDR3 is TGTGCCAGCAGCTTGGGACTAGTGGACTACGAGCAGTACTTC. Translating gives CASSLGLVDYEQYF. V and J are TRBV2 and TRBJ2-7, with 8 bases fitting TRBD2. The CDR3 sequence is 14 residues long. With 6 bases clipped from V and 3 bases from J, the junction kept 7 bases outside the gene matches. Germline CDR1 reads SNHLY; CDR2 reads FYNNEI.

The chain is built from TRBV6-1 and TRBJ2-3; tentatively, D is TRBD1 or TRBD2 (6 bases each). The germline gives CDR1 MNHNS, CDR2 SASEGT. Trimming stripped 3 bases from V and 4 bases from J, with 14 bases between. The CDR3 is 15 amino acids. The CDR3 DNA sequence: TGTGCCAGCAGTGACGCAAATCGGGGGCCAGATACGCAGTATTTT. Its translation is CASSDANRGPDTQYF.

The chain is built from TRBV5-1 and TRBJ2-2, with D possibly matching TRBD2 (6 bases). V was shortened by 9 bases and J by 6 bases, with 15 bases between the two germline ends. The germline gives CDR1 SGHRS, CDR2 YFSETQ. The CDR3 contains 13 residues. In nucleotides, the CDR3 is TGCGCCACCTCGGAGGGCCCCGCCGGGGAGCTGTTTTTT. It translates to CATSEGPAGELFF.

V usage is TRBV11-2 and J usage is TRBJ2-1; TRBD2 is a possible D gene (5 bases). This CDR3 has 15 residues. Germline values: CDR1 SGHAT, CDR2 FQNNGV. V was trimmed by 4 bases and J by 5 bases, leaving 15 bases between them. The CDR3 nucleotides are TGTGCCAGCAGCTATAGCGAGAGGGTCCACAATGAGCAGTTCTTC. It translates to CASSYSERVHNEQFF.

This chain links TRBV5-1 with TRBJ1-1; tentative D call: TRBD1 (5 bases). Germline V gene data show CDR1 as SGHRS and CDR2 as YFSETQ. Between the trimmed V and J ends, which lost 5 bases and 1 base, there was a span of 9 bases. This CDR3 has 13 amino acids. Written as DNA, the CDR3 is TGCGCCAGCAGAGAGGGGACGAACACTGAAGCTTTCTTT. Translated: CASREGTNTEAFF.

The chain combines TRBV11-2 with TRBJ1-2; D uncertain. Germline V gene data show CDR1 as SGHAT and CDR2 as FQNNGV. Trimming stripped 5 bases from V and 1 base from J, with 8 bases between. This CDR3 is built from 13 residues. The CDR3 bases are TGTGCCAGCAGCCCTAAAGATAACTATGGCTACACCTTC. Its translation: CASSPKDNYGYTF.

This chain joins TRBV7-3 and TRBJ2-5; D is perhaps TRBD1 or TRBD2 (6 bases each). Trimming left V 2 bases short and J 5 bases short, with 15 bases between. The CDR3 runs to 15 residues. Germline assignment: CDR1 SGHTA and CDR2 FQGTGA. Here the CDR3 DNA reads TGTGCCAGCAGCTTATCGACGGGGGCGTGGGAGACCCAGTACTTC. Translating it yields CASSLSTGAWETQYF.

The chain joins TRBV5-1 to TRBJ2-7; D unclear. Trimming removed 2 bases from V and 2 bases from J, with 8 bases in between. Germline V gene sequence: CDR1 SGHRS, CDR2 YFSETQ. This CDR3 region has 13 residues. This CDR3 reads CASSFLGTYEQYF. The CDR3 DNA is TGCGCCAGCAGCTTTTTAGGAACCTACGAGCAGTACTTC.

This chain links TRBV10-3 with TRBJ2-7; TRBD1 aligns across 8 bases. V shed 10 bases, J shed 2 bases, and the junction held 7 bases outside the gene matches. CDR3 length: 13 residues. Germline V gives CDR1 ENHRY, CDR2 SYGVKD. CDR3: CATGTGTPYEQYF. CDR3 DNA: TGTGCCACCGGGACAGGCACTCCCTACGAGCAGTACTTC.

This chain uses TRBV15 with TRBJ2-2, with D perhaps TRBD2 (6 bases). The germline V gene encodes CDR1 LNHNV and CDR2 YYDKDF (reference sequence). V lost 8 bases and J 1 base, leaving 17 bases between the germline ends. This CDR3 region has 16 residues. The CDR3 reads CATQGPRGMNTGELFF. Here the CDR3 DNA reads TGTGCCACCCAGGGACCCCGGGGGATGAACACCGGGGAGCTGTTTTTT.

This rearrangement joins TRBV5-4 to TRBJ2-2; D remains ambiguous. The CDR3 totals 14 residues. Per germline, CDR1 SGHNT and CDR2 YYREEE (reference sequence). Deletions cut 1 base from V and 3 bases from J, with 7 bases between. CDR3: CASSLSRDTGELFF. For the CDR3, the DNA is TGTGCCAGCAGCTTGTCTCGTGACACCGGGGAGCTGTTTTTT. The whole variable domain, filled in from reference TRBV5-4 and TRBJ2-2, reads ETGVTQSPTHLIKTRGQQVTLRCSSQSGHNTVSWYQQALGQGPQFIFQYYREEENGRGNFPPRFSGLQFPNYSSELNVNALELDDSALYLCASSLSRDTGELFFGEGSRLTVL.

This chain uses TRBV4-3 with TRBJ2-1, with D possibly being TRBD2 (5 bases). Germline values: CDR1 LGHNA, CDR2 YSLEER. Trimming cost V 0 bases and J 12 bases, with 15 bases left between them. The CDR3 extends over 14 amino acids. The chain's CDR3 is CASSQDPLTGWQFF. CDR3 DNA sequence: TGCGCCAGCAGCCAAGATCCCCTCACGGGATGGCAGTTCTTC.

This CDR3 is CASSLTTGAGIRTEAFF. CDR3 nucleotides: TGTGCCAGCAGCTTGACCACAGGGGCAGGTATCCGCACTGAAGCTTTCTTT. The chain has TRBV5-5 and TRBJ1-1, with 7 bases aligning to TRBD1. J gave up 4 bases and V 1 base, and 13 bases lay outside the gene matches. Germline assignment: CDR1 SGHKS and CDR2 YYEKEE (reference sequence). The CDR3 is 17 residues long.

The chain has TRBV4-1 and TRBJ1-4, with a tentative D call TRBD1 (6 bases). Trimming pared 1 base from V and 7 bases from J, leaving 13 bases between. The CDR3 is 15 amino acids. CDR1 is MGHRA, CDR2 YSYEKL, per germline. The CDR3 loop reads CASSQGGDKSEKLFF. CDR3 bases: TGCGCCAGCAGCCAAGGAGGGGACAAGAGTGAAAAACTGTTTTTT.